This TCR beta chain was sequenced for a study of CD8 T cells in ankylosing spondylitis (TCRdb year 2017). In terms of the full investigation: The study set out to find disease-linked TCR variants by profiling T cell receptor beta repertoires in ankylosing spondylitis patients and healthy donors. The full study cohort was made up of roughly 25 ankylosing spondylitis patients and 108 healthy donors. Samples of peripheral blood were taken, and for ankylosing spondylitis patients, synovial fluid was collected as well. Results the study describes overall, beyond this receptor: Some motif variants had previously been reported in the synovial fluid and blood of reactive arthritis patients, which suggests shared mechanisms of disease initiation. According to the report, matched synovial fluid samples from ankylosing spondylitis patients were significantly enriched for the disease-linked clones. A TCR beta motif of roughly 8 highly homologous amino acid variants appeared characteristic of blood from ankylosing spondylitis patients. The disease-linked clones showed a CD8+ phenotype and occurred at relatively low frequencies in peripheral blood.

In the germline V gene (reference sequence), CDR1 corresponds to DFQATT and CDR2 to SNEGSKA. V is reduced by 0 bases and J by 5 bases, leaving a spacing of 4 bases between them. From the cysteine through the phenylalanine, the CDR3 covers 11 amino acids. The read is trimmed to its CDR3 DNA, 33 bases read in frame from base 1. Sequencing relied on an Illumina HiSeq 2500. TCR beta libraries were prepared by quantitative 5'-RACE with molecular barcodes. As for how the authors treated the data: A new computational method based on a probabilistic model of VDJ rearrangement was used to identify disease-linked TCR variants. TCRdb redid the processing of the public reads, applying fastp at Q25 and MiXCR, and retained in-frame beta chains. Each entry merges the rows of one CDR3 protein and shows their most common DNA and genes. These V and J calls rely on TCRdb rather than the paper's analysis. This sample holds roughly 150,000 distinct CDR3 sequences; 9.8% were observed only once. The top ten constitute more than 12% of the sample.

This clonotype was seen more than once but under ten times. Which antigen it targets is not known. There are no base qualities to consult, and no much larger clone falls within one base. The TCR sequence derives from a female donor with ankylosing spondylitis or in good health (not recorded which). In this chain, TRBV20-1 is recombined with TRBJ2-5; the D gene identity is not certain. Sample: blood, either unsorted or a sorted T cell fraction (not recorded which). The DNA is as follows: TGCAGTGCTAGAGAGCGGGAGACCCAGTACTTC. Its translation reads: CSARERETQYF.